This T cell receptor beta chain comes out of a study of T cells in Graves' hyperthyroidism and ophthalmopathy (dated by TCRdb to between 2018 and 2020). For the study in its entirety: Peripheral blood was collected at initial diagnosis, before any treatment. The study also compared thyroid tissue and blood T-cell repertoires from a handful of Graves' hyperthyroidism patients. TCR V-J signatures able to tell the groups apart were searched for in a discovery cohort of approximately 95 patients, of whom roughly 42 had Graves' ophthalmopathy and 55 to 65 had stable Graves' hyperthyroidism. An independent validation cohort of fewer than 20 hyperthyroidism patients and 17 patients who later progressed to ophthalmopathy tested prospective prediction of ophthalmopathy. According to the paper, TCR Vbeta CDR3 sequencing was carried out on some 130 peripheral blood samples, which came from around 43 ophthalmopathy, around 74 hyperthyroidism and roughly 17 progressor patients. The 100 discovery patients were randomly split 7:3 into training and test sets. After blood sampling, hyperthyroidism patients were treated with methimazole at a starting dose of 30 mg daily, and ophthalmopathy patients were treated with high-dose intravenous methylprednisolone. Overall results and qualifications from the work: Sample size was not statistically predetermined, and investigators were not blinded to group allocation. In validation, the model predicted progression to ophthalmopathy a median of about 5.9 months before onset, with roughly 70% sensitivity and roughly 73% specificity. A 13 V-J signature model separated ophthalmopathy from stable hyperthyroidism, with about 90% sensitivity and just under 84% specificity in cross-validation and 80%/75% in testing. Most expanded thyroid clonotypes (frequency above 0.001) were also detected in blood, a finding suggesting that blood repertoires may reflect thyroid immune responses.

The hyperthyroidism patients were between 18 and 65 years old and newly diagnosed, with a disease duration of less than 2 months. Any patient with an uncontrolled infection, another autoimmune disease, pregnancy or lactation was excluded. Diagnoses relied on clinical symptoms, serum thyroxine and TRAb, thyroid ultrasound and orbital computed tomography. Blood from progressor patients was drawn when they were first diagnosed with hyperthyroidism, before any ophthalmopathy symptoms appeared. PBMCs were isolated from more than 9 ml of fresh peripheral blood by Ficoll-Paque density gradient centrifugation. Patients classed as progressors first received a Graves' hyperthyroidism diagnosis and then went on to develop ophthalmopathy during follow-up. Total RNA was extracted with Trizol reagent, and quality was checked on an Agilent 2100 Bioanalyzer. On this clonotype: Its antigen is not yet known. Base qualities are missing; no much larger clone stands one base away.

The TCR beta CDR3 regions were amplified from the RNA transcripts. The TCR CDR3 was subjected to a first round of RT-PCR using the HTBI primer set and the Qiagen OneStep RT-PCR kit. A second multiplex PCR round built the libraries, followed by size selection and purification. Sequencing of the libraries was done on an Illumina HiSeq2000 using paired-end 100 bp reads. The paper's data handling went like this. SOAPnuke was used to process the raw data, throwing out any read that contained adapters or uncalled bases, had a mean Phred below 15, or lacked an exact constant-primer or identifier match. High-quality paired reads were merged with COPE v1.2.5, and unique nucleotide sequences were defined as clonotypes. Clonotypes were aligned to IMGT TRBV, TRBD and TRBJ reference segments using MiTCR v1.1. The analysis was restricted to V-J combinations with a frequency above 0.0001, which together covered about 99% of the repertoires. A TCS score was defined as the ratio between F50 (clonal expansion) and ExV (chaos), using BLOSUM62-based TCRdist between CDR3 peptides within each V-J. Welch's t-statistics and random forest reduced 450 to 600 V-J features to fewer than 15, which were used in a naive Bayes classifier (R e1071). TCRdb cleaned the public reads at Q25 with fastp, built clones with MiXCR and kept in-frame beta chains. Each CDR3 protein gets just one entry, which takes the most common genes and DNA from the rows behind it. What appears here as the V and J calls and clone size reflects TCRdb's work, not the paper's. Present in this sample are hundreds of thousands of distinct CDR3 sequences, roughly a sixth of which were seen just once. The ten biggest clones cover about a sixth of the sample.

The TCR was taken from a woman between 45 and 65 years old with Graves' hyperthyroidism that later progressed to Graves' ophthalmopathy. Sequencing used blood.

This receptor carries the CDR3 CSARVRTGESNQPQHF. In nucleotide form, the sequence is TGCAGTGCTAGAGTCCGGACAGGAGAAAGCAATCAGCCCCAGCATTTT. The sequence joins TRBV20-1 to TRBJ1-5; 7 middle bases align to TRBD1. Here V drops 1 base and J drops 1 base, and the junction holds 7 bases not matched to any gene. The CDR3 measures 16 amino acids from cysteine to phenylalanine. Only the CDR3 portion is preserved as DNA: 48 bases, with reading frame beginning at the first base. The germline V gene (reference sequence) gives CDR1 as DFQATT and CDR2 as SNEGSKA.